This is a list of T cell receptor beta chains from one sample in a study of T cells in Graves' hyperthyroidism and ophthalmopathy. TCRdb reanalysed the multiplex PCR reads using MiXCR and keeps one entry per CDR3 protein. The data hold 300,000 to 450,000 distinct CDR3 sequences, with 20% to 25% observed a single time. The sample consisted of blood. The receptors derive from a man in his forties or fifties with Graves' hyperthyroidism. The CDR3 runs from the conserved cysteine through the conserved F or W. The order of the fields is V gene, J gene, D gene, clone size, CDR3 DNA, CDR3 protein. D genes are given only for firm matches. Expanded clones get a size class; other rows say once, few or many, or leave the size out.

v_call: TRBV4-1
j_call: TRBJ1-5
d_call: NA
clone_size: once
cdr3_nt: TGCGCCAGCAGCCAATCTGTTAGCAATCAGCCCCAGCATTTT
cdr3_aa: CASSQSVSNQPQHF

v_call: TRBV7-2
j_call: TRBJ2-1
d_call: TRBD2
clone_size: many
cdr3_nt: TGTGCCAGCAGCCCGCTAGGGACTATTGGGTTGGACTCCTACAATGAGCAGTTCTTC
cdr3_aa: CASSPLGTIGLDSYNEQFF

v_call: TRBV5-1
j_call: TRBJ2-1
d_call: NA
clone_size: NA
cdr3_nt: TGTGCCAGCAGCCAAGGGGCAGGTTACAATGAGCAGTTCTTC
cdr3_aa: CASSQGAGYNEQFF

v_call: TRBV28
j_call: TRBJ2-7
d_call: TRBD1
clone_size: NA
cdr3_nt: TGTGCCAGCAACCGACAGGGGTACGAGCAGTACTTC
cdr3_aa: CASNRQGYEQYF

v_call: TRBV12-3/TRBV12-4
j_call: TRBJ2-1
d_call: TRBD2
clone_size: many
cdr3_nt: TGTGCCAGCAGTTTACGAAGGACTAGCGGGCACAATGAGCAGTTCTTC
cdr3_aa: CASSLRRTSGHNEQFF

v_call: TRBV6-1
j_call: TRBJ2-7
d_call: TRBD1
clone_size: few
cdr3_nt: TGTGCCGCACGGGCGAGGGGGCCCTACGAGCAGTACTTC
cdr3_aa: CAARARGPYEQYF

v_call: TRBV4-1
j_call: TRBJ2-3
d_call: TRBD1
clone_size: few
cdr3_nt: TGCGCCAGCAGCCCCTCGGGACAGGGCACAGATACGCAGTATTTT
cdr3_aa: CASSPSGQGTDTQYF

v_call: TRBV12-3/TRBV12-4
j_call: TRBJ1-1
d_call: TRBD1
clone_size: NA
cdr3_nt: TGTGCCAGCAGGGGGGGACAGTGGGCCACTGAAGCTTTCTTT
cdr3_aa: CASRGGQWATEAFF

v_call: TRBV5-1
j_call: TRBJ2-7
d_call: NA
clone_size: NA
cdr3_nt: TGCGCCAGCAGCTTCCGGGGGACGGTCCCCTACGAGCAGTACTTC
cdr3_aa: CASSFRGTVPYEQYF

v_call: TRBV28
j_call: TRBJ2-1
d_call: NA
clone_size: NA
cdr3_nt: TGTGCCAGCAGTTTATTCTCAGGGGCCCACAATGTTGAGCAGTTCTTC
cdr3_aa: CASSLFSGAHNVEQFF

v_call: TRBV28
j_call: TRBJ1-2
d_call: TRBD1
clone_size: few
cdr3_nt: TGTGCCAGCAGTTCCCGGGACAGACCCTATGGCTACACCTTC
cdr3_aa: CASSSRDRPYGYTF

v_call: TRBV5-1
j_call: TRBJ2-7
d_call: TRBD1
clone_size: NA
cdr3_nt: TGCGCCAGCAGCTCGGGACAGGGCAGGTGGGAGCAGTACTTC
cdr3_aa: CASSSGQGRWEQYF

v_call: TRBV5-1
j_call: TRBJ2-1
d_call: TRBD2
clone_size: once
cdr3_nt: TGCGCCAGCAGCTCGGAATGGCTAGCGGGAAACAATGAGCAGTTCTTC
cdr3_aa: CASSSEWLAGNNEQFF

v_call: TRBV7-7
j_call: TRBJ2-1
d_call: TRBD2
clone_size: NA
cdr3_nt: TGTGCTAGCAGCTCCGGGGGGGGATCTGCCTACAATGAGCAGTTCTTC
cdr3_aa: CASSSGGGSAYNEQFF

v_call: TRBV6-1
j_call: TRBJ1-2
d_call: NA
clone_size: few
cdr3_nt: TGTGCCAGCAGGACGGGATACATAAACTATGGCTACACCTTC
cdr3_aa: CASRTGYINYGYTF

v_call: TRBV6-4
j_call: TRBJ1-3
d_call: NA
clone_size: few
cdr3_nt: TGTGCCAGCAGTGACTCGACAGTCCTCTCTGGAAACACCATATATTTT
cdr3_aa: CASSDSTVLSGNTIYF

v_call: TRBV7-3
j_call: TRBJ2-1
d_call: TRBD2
clone_size: few
cdr3_nt: TGTGCCAGCAGCATGGGACTAGCGGCGTACAATGAGCAGTTCTTC
cdr3_aa: CASSMGLAAYNEQFF

v_call: TRBV20-1
j_call: TRBJ2-7
d_call: TRBD1
clone_size: NA
cdr3_nt: TGCAGTGCAACCGGGGGACAGGGGAACGAGCAGTACTTC
cdr3_aa: CSATGGQGNEQYF

v_call: TRBV5-8
j_call: TRBJ2-3
d_call: TRBD1
clone_size: many
cdr3_nt: TGTGCCAGCAGCTTTTATACAGGGGTGGCAGATACGCAGTATTTT
cdr3_aa: CASSFYTGVADTQYF

v_call: TRBV6-9
j_call: TRBJ1-1
d_call: TRBD1
clone_size: NA
cdr3_nt: TGCGCCAGCAGTGATACAGGGGAAAGGACTGAAGCTTTCTTT
cdr3_aa: CASSDTGERTEAFF

v_call: TRBV20-1
j_call: TRBJ2-3
d_call: TRBD2
clone_size: many
cdr3_nt: TGCAGTGCCAGGACTAGCGGGACAGATACGCAGTATTTT
cdr3_aa: CSARTSGTDTQYF

v_call: TRBV28
j_call: TRBJ1-5
d_call: NA
clone_size: few
cdr3_nt: TGTGCCAGTGGGAGTGGGTATCAGCCCCAGCATTTT
cdr3_aa: CASGSGYQPQHF

v_call: TRBV27
j_call: TRBJ1-1
d_call: NA
clone_size: many
cdr3_nt: TGTGCCAGCAAAGGAGGTTCGAACACTGAAGCTTTCTTT
cdr3_aa: CASKGGSNTEAFF

v_call: TRBV12-3/TRBV12-4
j_call: TRBJ1-5
d_call: NA
clone_size: once
cdr3_nt: TGTGCCAGCAGTTTCTCGGGGGGCAGGCAGCCCCAGCATTTT
cdr3_aa: CASSFSGGRQPQHF

v_call: TRBV2
j_call: TRBJ2-6
d_call: NA
clone_size: NA
cdr3_nt: TGTGCCAGCACCGAACAGGGACCTGGGGCCAACGTCCTGACTTTC
cdr3_aa: CASTEQGPGANVLTF

v_call: TRBV6-1
j_call: TRBJ2-3
d_call: NA
clone_size: NA
cdr3_nt: TGTGCCAGCAGTGCTGGGCGGTACACAGATACGCAGTATTTT
cdr3_aa: CASSAGRYTDTQYF

v_call: TRBV7-8
j_call: TRBJ1-2
d_call: NA
clone_size: NA
cdr3_nt: TGTGCCAGCAGCTTAGGGCCAGACGATGGCTACACCTTC
cdr3_aa: CASSLGPDDGYTF

v_call: TRBV6-1
j_call: TRBJ2-3
d_call: TRBD1
clone_size: NA
cdr3_nt: TGTGCCAGCAGTGAAGGCCTACAGGGGGTGACGCAGTATTTT
cdr3_aa: CASSEGLQGVTQYF

v_call: TRBV6-1
j_call: TRBJ2-1
d_call: TRBD2
clone_size: NA
cdr3_nt: TGTGCCAGCAGTGAAGAGAGCGGGAGTACCGATGAGCAGTTCTTC
cdr3_aa: CASSEESGSTDEQFF

v_call: TRBV20-1
j_call: TRBJ1-2
d_call: NA
clone_size: few
cdr3_nt: TGCAGTGCGCCCCCGGACGGGGCCTATGGCTACACCTTC
cdr3_aa: CSAPPDGAYGYTF

v_call: TRBV28
j_call: TRBJ1-5
d_call: NA
clone_size: few
cdr3_nt: TGTGCCAGCGTCCAGGGCGGTCAGCCCCAGCATTTT
cdr3_aa: CASVQGGQPQHF

v_call: TRBV27
j_call: TRBJ2-3
d_call: TRBD1
clone_size: many
cdr3_nt: TGTGCCAGCAGTTTATTAGGGGGCAGAGATACGCAGTATTTT
cdr3_aa: CASSLLGGRDTQYF

v_call: TRBV5-1
j_call: TRBJ2-7
d_call: NA
clone_size: few
cdr3_nt: TGCGCCAGCAGCATAGACCTTCCGAGGGCTTACGAGCAGTACTTC
cdr3_aa: CASSIDLPRAYEQYF

v_call: TRBV27
j_call: TRBJ1-3
d_call: NA
clone_size: few
cdr3_nt: TGTGCCAGCAGTTTATCGGGCAGACTCTCTGGAAACACCATATATTTT
cdr3_aa: CASSLSGRLSGNTIYF

v_call: TRBV6-1
j_call: TRBJ2-1
d_call: TRBD2
clone_size: few
cdr3_nt: TGTGCCAGCCGGACTAGCGCCTCCTACAATGAGCAGTTCTTC
cdr3_aa: CASRTSASYNEQFF

v_call: TRBV10-2
j_call: TRBJ2-3
d_call: TRBD2
clone_size: once
cdr3_nt: TGCGCCAGCGTGGGAGCGGGAGGCACAGATACGCAGTATTTT
cdr3_aa: CASVGAGGTDTQYF

v_call: TRBV12-3/TRBV12-4
j_call: TRBJ1-1
d_call: TRBD1
clone_size: few
cdr3_nt: TGTGCCAGCAGTATTGACAGGGACACTGAAGCTTTCTTT
cdr3_aa: CASSIDRDTEAFF

v_call: TRBV20-1
j_call: TRBJ1-5
d_call: TRBD1
clone_size: NA
cdr3_nt: TGCAGTGCCGCACCCGGGACAGGGAGGGGCAATCAGCCCCAGCATTTT
cdr3_aa: CSAAPGTGRGNQPQHF

v_call: TRBV5-1
j_call: TRBJ2-5
d_call: NA
clone_size: NA
cdr3_nt: TGCGCCAGCAGCTTGCCTGGCGCGGAGACCCAGTACTTC
cdr3_aa: CASSLPGAETQYF

v_call: TRBV7-8
j_call: TRBJ2-2
d_call: NA
clone_size: NA
cdr3_nt: TGTGCCAGCAGCTCGCAGGGGCCTAAGAACACCGGGGAGCTGTTTTTT
cdr3_aa: CASSSQGPKNTGELFF

v_call: TRBV10-3
j_call: TRBJ1-1
d_call: NA
clone_size: many
cdr3_nt: TGTGCCATCAGTGAGTCGGGGGGGATCGAGAACACTGAAGCTTTCTTT
cdr3_aa: CAISESGGIENTEAFF

v_call: TRBV29-1
j_call: TRBJ1-1
d_call: NA
clone_size: many
cdr3_nt: TGCAGCGTTCCCAGTGCTAAGAACACTGAAGCTTTCTTT
cdr3_aa: CSVPSAKNTEAFF

v_call: TRBV11-2
j_call: TRBJ2-3
d_call: NA
clone_size: many
cdr3_nt: TGTGCCAGCAGCTTAGAAATCAGGCGGAGCACAGATACGCAGTATTTT
cdr3_aa: CASSLEIRRSTDTQYF

v_call: TRBV12-3/TRBV12-4
j_call: TRBJ1-5
d_call: NA
clone_size: few
cdr3_nt: TGTGCCAGCAGTTTTAGCGGGAGCAATCAGCCCCAGCATTTT
cdr3_aa: CASSFSGSNQPQHF

v_call: TRBV7-2
j_call: TRBJ1-1
d_call: NA
clone_size: few
cdr3_nt: TGTGCCAGCAGCCTCGACAGGTCTGAAGCTTTCTTT
cdr3_aa: CASSLDRSEAFF

v_call: TRBV28
j_call: TRBJ2-7
d_call: TRBD2
clone_size: many
cdr3_nt: TGTGCCAGCAGCCCAAGCGGGGTACCCTACGAGCAGTACTTC
cdr3_aa: CASSPSGVPYEQYF

v_call: TRBV7-2
j_call: TRBJ2-7
d_call: TRBD1
clone_size: once
cdr3_nt: TGTGCCAGCAGAACAGAACTCGGACAGGGGGCATACGAGCAGTACTTC
cdr3_aa: CASRTELGQGAYEQYF

v_call: TRBV15
j_call: TRBJ2-3
d_call: NA
clone_size: NA
cdr3_nt: TGTGCCACCAGCAGAGATCTCGGACTGGCAAGCACAGATACGCAGTATTTT
cdr3_aa: CATSRDLGLASTDTQYF

v_call: TRBV12-3/TRBV12-4
j_call: TRBJ1-4
d_call: TRBD1
clone_size: NA
cdr3_nt: TGTGCCAGCACCCCGGGACAGGGTTGGGAAAAACTGTTTTTT
cdr3_aa: CASTPGQGWEKLFF

v_call: TRBV6-2/TRBV6-3
j_call: TRBJ2-3
d_call: NA
clone_size: few
cdr3_nt: TGTGCCAGCAGTTACTCGACCCCTCGGACCACAGATACGCAGTATTTT
cdr3_aa: CASSYSTPRTTDTQYF

v_call: TRBV6-2/TRBV6-3
j_call: TRBJ2-5
d_call: TRBD1
clone_size: few
cdr3_nt: TGTGCCAGCAGATTCGACAGGGCAAGGGGGGAGACCCAGTACTTC
cdr3_aa: CASRFDRARGETQYF

v_call: TRBV29-1
j_call: TRBJ2-7
d_call: NA
clone_size: NA
cdr3_nt: TGCAGCGCTGACACCTACTACGAGCAGTACTTC
cdr3_aa: CSADTYYEQYF

v_call: TRBV18
j_call: TRBJ1-2
d_call: NA
clone_size: NA
cdr3_nt: TGTGCCAGCTCACCGTTGGACAGCCGCGGGAGCTACACCTTC
cdr3_aa: CASSPLDSRGSYTF